The 12 T cell receptor beta chains reported below all come from one sample, sequenced in a study of control samples from healthy donors and cancer patients. TCRdb's copy holds only in-frame clones and misses some; the assay was immunoSEQ multiplex PCR. This table holds tens of thousands of clones, approximately 90% found once. Material for sequencing was PBMCs. These receptors all come from a woman in her forties with lung cancer.

The chain joins TRBV4-1 to TRBJ2-1; no reliable D call. The CDR3 totals 13 residues. Trimming removed 1 base at V and 7 bases at J, with 8 bases between. Germline lookup yields CDR1 MGHRA and CDR2 YSYEKL. CDR3 sequence (DNA): TGCGCCAGCAGCCAAGTGTCGAATAATGAGCAGTTCTTC. Encoded protein: CASSQVSNNEQFF.

V and J are TRBV7-6 and TRBJ2-3; 11 bases align to TRBD2. V lost 5 bases, J lost 2 bases, and 6 bases stayed unmatched. CDR1 is SGHVS, CDR2 FNYEAQ, per germline. The CDR3 contains 16 residues. CDR3 region: CASSLPTSGNTDTQYF. CDR3 nucleotides: TGTGCCAGCAGCCTCCCGACTAGCGGGAACACAGATACGCAGTATTTT. Variable domain in full (rest from reference TRBV7-6 and TRBJ2-3): GAGVSQSPRYKVTKRGQDVALRCDPISGHVSLYWYRQALGQGPEFLTYFNYEAQQDKSGLPNDRFSAERPEGSISTLTIQRTEQRDSAMYRCASSLPTSGNTDTQYFGPGTRLTVL.

This chain joins TRBV12-3 or TRBV12-4 and TRBJ1-3; D might be TRBD1 (5 bases). CDR3 length: 13 residues. Trimming cost V 7 bases and J 3 bases, with 10 bases left between them. CDR3 residues: CASIPRGGNTIYF. The CDR3 DNA reads as TGTGCCAGCATCCCAAGGGGTGGAAACACCATATATTTT.

This sequence joins TRBV6-1 and TRBJ2-5; D tentatively fits TRBD1 or TRBD2 (5 bases each). Germline V CDR1 and CDR2: MNHNS, SASEGT. CDR3 length: 14 amino acids. V was pared by 6 bases and J by 2 bases, with 13 bases between. The CDR3 reads CASRNWDGQETQYF. The CDR3 DNA reads TGTGCCAGCAGGAACTGGGACGGGCAAGAGACCCAGTACTTC.

This chain uses TRBV2 with TRBJ2-7, with D possibly matching TRBD1 (7 bases). Trimming cost V 6 bases and J 2 bases, with 14 bases left between them. Per the germline V gene, CDR1 is SNHLY and CDR2 is FYNNEI. This CDR3 region has 14 residues. The CDR3 loop is CASSGGDSAYEQYF. In DNA form, the CDR3 reads TGTGCCAGCAGCGGCGGGGACAGTGCCTACGAGCAGTACTTC.

This chain uses TRBV24-1 with TRBJ1-2; 9 bases are a match to TRBD1. Germline loops: CDR1 KGHDR, CDR2 SFDVKD. V shed 4 bases and J 6 bases; nucleotides not matched to a gene: 8. The CDR3 covers 15 residues. The CDR3: CATSELGQGIDGYTF. The CDR3 nucleotides read TGTGCCACCAGTGAACTGGGACAGGGAATAGATGGCTACACCTTC.

The chain links TRBV7-9 to TRBJ2-3; TRBD2 agrees at 10 bases. Germline CDR1 reads SEHNR; CDR2 reads FQNEAQ (reference sequence). V lost 0 bases and J lost 3; bases outside the gene matches: 6. This CDR3 region has 17 residues. DNA for the CDR3: TGTGCCAGCAGCTTAGCGAGGAGCGGGGGGGCGACAGATACGCAGTATTTT. Protein product: CASSLARSGGATDTQYF.

This clone was found once. V gene TRBV5-1 combines with J gene TRBJ2-7; 7 positions agree with TRBD1. The junction had 6 bases not matched to a gene; V was cut back by 4 bases and J by 2 bases. The germline CDR1 and CDR2 sequences are SGHRS and YFSETQ. CDR3 size: 14 residues. The CDR3 spells CASSVRDSAYEQYF. CDR3 bases: TGCGCCAGCAGCGTCCGGGACAGTGCCTACGAGCAGTACTTC. The full variable domain, with the rest looked up from reference TRBV5-1 and TRBJ2-7, is KAGVTQTPRYLIKTRGQQVTLSCSPISGHRSVSWYQQTPGQGLQFLFEYFSETQRNKGNFPGRFSGRQFSNSRSEMNVSTLELGDSALYLCASSVRDSAYEQYFGPGTRLTVT.

The J gene is TRBJ2-2, the V gene TRBV3-1 (or the pseudogene TRBV3-2); D is undetermined. The CDR3 length is 11 residues. The germline V gene has CDR1 LGHDT and CDR2 YNNKEL (reference sequence). V was pared by 1 base and J by 7 bases, with 1 base between. CDR3 in amino acids: CASSQVGELFF. The CDR3 nucleotides are TGTGCCAGCAGCCAAGTCGGGGAGCTGTTTTTT.

The genes are TRBV6-4 and TRBJ2-3; maybe TRBD2 (5 bases). Germline assignment: CDR1 MRHNA and CDR2 SNTAGT. This CDR3 is built from 13 residues. V shed 5 bases and J shed 3 bases, with 9 bases lying between them. CDR3 nucleotides: TGTGCCAGCAGTAACGGAGGAACAGATACGCAGTATTTT. Protein sequence: CASSNGGTDTQYF.

This chain uses TRBV30 with TRBJ1-3; TRBD1 might be the D (6 bases). The CDR3 covers 17 residues. Trimming removed 2 bases at V and 4 bases at J, with 21 bases between. Germline CDR1 and CDR2: GTSNPN and SVGIG (reference sequence). CDR3 residues: CAWSPAAGVLSGNTIYF. As DNA, the CDR3 is TGTGCCTGGAGTCCCGCGGCAGGGGTTCTGTCCGGAAACACCATATATTTT.

This chain joins TRBV7-2 and TRBJ2-7; 7 nucleotides agree with TRBD1. The CDR3 has 14 amino acids. J gave up 3 bases and V 5 bases, and 7 bases lay outside the gene matches. Looked up from germline, CDR1 is SGHTA and CDR2 is FQGNSA. The CDR3 DNA is TGTGCCAGCAGCCCGCGACAGGGAGTCTACGAGCAGTACTTC. Protein: CASSPRQGVYEQYF.